Described below is a single TCR beta chain sequence and its context. Its specificity is not known. Primers for the PCR totalled 60 Vbeta and 13 Jbeta. Sequencing used immunoSEQ multiplex PCR; TCRdb keeps in-frame clones, though not all of them. The sample includes 150,000 to 200,000 clones, 68% of them seen just once. This entry belongs to a study of cytomegalovirus exposure and HLA in healthy donors. Study-level information: Prior work identified some 120 million unique TCR beta sequences in roughly 180 million T cells. Unique TCRs numbering roughly 80 million, obtained from HLA-typed donors, made up an early data release.

Study-level points and caveats: Among TCR beta chains, those listed as cytomegalovirus-associated numbered some 170.

The sample taken for sequencing was PBMCs. This receptor was identified in a woman under 30 in good health and CMV-seropositive.

The CDR3 reads CASSFTTGNTEAFF. DNA for the CDR3: TGTGCCAGCAGCTTCACCACGGGAAACACTGAAGCTTTCTTT. The J gene is TRBJ1-1, the V gene TRBV2; D gene unclear. Germline loops: CDR1 SNHLY, CDR2 FYNNEI. The CDR3 loop spans 14 amino acids. Trimming took 6 bases from V and 2 from J, leaving 13 bases between them.